This T cell receptor beta chain was recorded in a study of T cells in Graves' hyperthyroidism and ophthalmopathy. Study findings and constraints: Most clonotypes that expanded in the thyroid above 0.001 also showed up in blood.

This clonotype turned up a few times. The target antigen is unknown. Ophthalmopathy patients showed a Clinical Activity Score of at least 3, NOSPECS grade of at least 4 and duration under 3 months. Patients having uncontrolled infection, another autoimmune disease, pregnancy or lactation were not included. Fresh 10 ml peripheral blood yielded PBMCs. What was amplified from RNA transcripts were TCR beta CDR3 regions. Using the HTBI primer set, a first-round RT-PCR was run on the TCR CDR3. Via MiXCR, TCRdb re-called the multiplex PCR reads, giving one row per CDR3 protein. Of some 530,000 distinct CDR3 sequences detected, around a fifth appear once; the ten largest clones hold approximately 49%. V lost 7 bases to trimming and J lost 1 base, with 9 bases between them. The CDR3 is 13 residues long. Germline CDR1 is MNHEY and CDR2 is SMNVEV (reference sequence).

V and J are TRBV27 and TRBJ2-3; possibly TRBD2 for D (5 bases). Sequencing was carried out using blood. The TCR sequence derives from a woman in her 70s with Graves' ophthalmopathy. The CDR3 DNA reads as TGTGCCAGCATACGTAGCGGCACAGATACGCAGTATTTT. Residues: CASIRSGTDTQYF.